The 19 T cell receptor beta chains below all came from one sample that was sequenced in a study of cytomegalovirus exposure and HLA in healthy donors. PCR amplification relied on 60 Vbeta primers (plus 13 Jbeta primers). The method was immunoSEQ multiplex PCR; TCRdb's version includes in-frame clones alone and lacks a portion of them. The table has 150,000 to 200,000 clones, approximately 86% seen once; the top ten hold under 2%. Sample: PBMCs. The receptor set was obtained from a woman aged 18-29 years in good health and CMV-seronegative.

This chain joins TRBV5-1 and TRBJ2-2; 9 bases align to TRBD1. J gave up 1 base and V 2 bases, and 3 bases lay outside the gene matches. This CDR3 has 16 amino acids. Germline assignment: CDR1 SGHRS and CDR2 YFSETQ. The CDR3 region is CASSLPDRGNTGELFF. CDR3 DNA: TGCGCCAGCAGCTTACCGGACAGGGGGAACACCGGGGAGCTGTTTTTT.

The chain is built from TRBV7-2 and TRBJ2-7; perhaps TRBD1 as D (6 bases). V was trimmed by 1 base and J by 5 bases, leaving 15 bases between them. Germline values: CDR1 SGHTA, CDR2 FQGNSA. CDR3 size: 15 residues. CDR3 bases: TGTGCCAGCAGCTTAGTAACAGGGCGGTTAAACGAGCAGTACTTC. Residues: CASSLVTGRLNEQYF. Variable domain in full (rest from reference TRBV7-2 and TRBJ2-7): GAGVSQSPSNKVTEKGKDVELRCDPISGHTALYWYRQSLGQGLEFLIYFQGNSAPDKSGLPSDRFSAERTGGSVSTLTIQRTQQEDSAVYLCASSLVTGRLNEQYFGPGTRLTVT.

The rearrangement joins TRBV19 to TRBJ1-3; a possible D gene is TRBD1 (6 bases). The CDR3 spans 15 residues. Germline CDR1 LNHDA, CDR2 SQIVND (reference sequence). Trimming removed 5 bases from V and 3 bases from J, with 14 bases in between. CDR3 residues: CASSRGAIIGNTIYF. CDR3 nucleotide sequence: TGTGCCAGTAGTCGGGGGGCAATAATTGGAAACACCATATATTTT.

The V call is TRBV19, the J call TRBJ1-5; 7 nucleotides align to TRBD1. V dropped 4 bases and J dropped 1; count of bases not matched to a gene: 4. Germline CDR1 is LNHDA and CDR2 is SQIVND (reference sequence). This CDR3 comprises 15 residues. CDR3 protein: CASSTTGTSNQPQHF. The CDR3 coding sequence is TGTGCCAGTAGTACGACAGGGACAAGCAATCAGCCCCAGCATTTT.

The chain combines TRBV5-4 with TRBJ2-3; D is perhaps TRBD2 (5 bases). CDR3 size: 16 residues. Germline CDR1 reads SGHNT; CDR2 reads YYREEE (reference sequence). Trimming stripped 3 bases from V and 5 bases from J, with 19 bases between. The CDR3 sequence: CASSSLGRKGVDTQYF. In DNA form, the CDR3 reads TGTGCCAGCAGCTCACTAGGGCGGAAAGGAGTAGATACGCAGTATTTT.

The gene calls are TRBV12-5 and TRBJ2-1, with D tentatively TRBD2 (6 bases). CDR1 is LGHNT, CDR2 FRNRAP, per germline. This CDR3 region has 14 residues. The germline V and J ends were trimmed by 8 bases and 5 bases, with 16 bases remaining between them. The CDR3: CASHDGTLNNEQFF. The DNA of the CDR3 is TGTGCTAGTCATGACGGGACTCTCAACAATGAGCAGTTCTTC.

This clone was counted a few times. The V gene is TRBV11-2, the J gene TRBJ2-1, with TRBD2 matching over 8 bases. The CDR3 is made up of 13 amino acids. Germline V gene data show CDR1 as SGHAT and CDR2 as FQNNGV. V lost 7 bases, J lost 8 bases, and 7 bases stayed unmatched. The DNA of the CDR3 is TGTGCCAGCAAGCTGGCGGGGGGCGATGAGCAGTTCTTC. Its protein is CASKLAGGDEQFF.

The V call is TRBV5-1, the J call TRBJ2-1; 10 positions match TRBD1. Germline trimming cut 3 bases from V and 5 bases from J; bases unmatched to any gene: 2. CDR1 is SGHRS and CDR2 is YFSETQ in the germline V gene. CDR3 length: 14 amino acids. The CDR3 loop is CASSSGTGDNEQFF. CDR3 coding DNA: TGCGCCAGCAGCTCCGGGACAGGGGACAATGAGCAGTTCTTC.

The DNA of the CDR3 is TGTGCCAGCAGCCCGAGGGTGGGACAATCCTACGAGCAGTACTTC. Translating it yields CASSPRVGQSYEQYF. The rearrangement uses TRBV7-9 and TRBJ2-7; possible D gene TRBD1, 6 bases. The germline V gene encodes CDR1 SEHNR and CDR2 FQNEAQ (reference sequence). The CDR3 is 15 residues long. V dropped 5 bases and J dropped 1 base, with 15 bases sitting between them.

The chain employs TRBV7-2 and TRBJ2-1; D possibly corresponds to TRBD2 (5 bases). The CDR3 runs 14 residues. Trimming removed 2 bases from V and 0 bases from J, with 5 bases in between. Looked up from germline, CDR1 is SGHTA and CDR2 is FQGNSA. The CDR3 is CASSLTSSYNEQFF. CDR3 bases: TGTGCCAGCAGCTTAACTAGCTCCTACAATGAGCAGTTCTTC.

The chain couples TRBV5-4 to TRBJ1-2, with TRBD1 as a possible D gene (6 bases). V was clipped by 3 bases and J by 8 bases, with 20 bases between them. Per germline, CDR1 SGHNT and CDR2 YYREEE (reference sequence). The CDR3 consists of 15 residues. The CDR3 DNA reads TGTGCCAGCAGCTCCGGACAGCTTAAGTCTTCCGGCTACACCTTC. Translated, it gives CASSSGQLKSSGYTF.

The rearrangement uses TRBV5-5 and TRBJ1-5, with TRBD1 matching 10 bases. Trimming took 4 bases from V and 6 from J; bases not matched to a gene: 7. The CDR3 loop spans 15 amino acids. Germline V gives CDR1 SGHKS, CDR2 YYEKEE (reference sequence). DNA of the CDR3: TGTGCCAGCAGCCTGACAGGGGGCGTGGGTCAGCCCCAGCATTTT. It codes for CASSLTGGVGQPQHF.

The V call is TRBV7-3, the J call TRBJ2-1; the match to TRBD1 covers 9 bases. The V gene's germline CDR1 is SGHTA and CDR2 FQGTGA. This CDR3 spans 13 amino acids. The V gene end was trimmed by 5 bases and the J gene end by 5 bases; junction bases not matched to a gene: 1. Here the CDR3 reads CASSGTGNNEQFF. DNA of the CDR3: TGTGCCAGCAGCGGGACAGGGAACAATGAGCAGTTCTTC.

The rearrangement uses TRBV5-6 and TRBJ1-6; D not certain. Trimming removed 4 bases from V and 8 bases from J, with 19 bases in between. Germline lookup yields CDR1 SGHDT and CDR2 YYEEEE. The CDR3 totals 16 residues. The CDR3 coding sequence is TGTGCCAGCAGCCTCCTACGTAGACTTGCCGATTCACCCCTCCACTTT. Protein product: CASSLLRRLADSPLHF.

V usage is TRBV27 and J usage is TRBJ1-1; TRBD1 might be the D (6 bases). The germline CDR1 and CDR2 sequences are MNHEY and SMNVEV (reference sequence). The CDR3 extends over 15 amino acids. Between the trimmed V and J ends, which lost 6 bases and 3 bases, there was a span of 17 bases. As DNA, the CDR3 is TGTGCCAGCAGGTACACCTCCGCAGGGGACACTGAAGCTTTCTTT. Encoded protein: CASRYTSAGDTEAFF.

The chain recombines TRBV6-1 with TRBJ1-1; TRBD1 matches at 10 bases. This CDR3 has 17 amino acids. With V trimmed by 0 bases and J by 3 bases, 7 bases remained unmatched. Germline CDR1 is MNHNS and CDR2 is SASEGT. CDR3 sequence (DNA): TGTGCCAGCAGTGAAGCGCTTTGGGGACAGGGGTACACTGAAGCTTTCTTT. Encoded protein: CASSEALWGQGYTEAFF.

The chain is built from TRBV5-1 and TRBJ1-1; 8 nucleotides line up with TRBD1. The trim removed 2 bases at V and 0 bases at J, leaving 6 bases unmatched. CDR3 length: 16 residues. Germline CDR1 reads SGHRS; CDR2 reads YFSETQ. The CDR3 reads CASSFQGATLNTEAFF. In DNA form, the CDR3 reads TGCGCCAGCAGCTTCCAGGGGGCCACCCTGAACACTGAAGCTTTCTTT.

The chain carries TRBV6-6 and TRBJ2-1, with 9 bases lining up with TRBD2. Trimming removed 6 bases from V and 6 bases from J; junction bases left unmatched: 9. Germline CDR1 MNHNY, CDR2 SVGAGI (reference sequence). The CDR3 has 15 residues. The CDR3 DNA sequence: TGTGCCAGCAGGTCACAGGGACTAGCTGCCAATGAGCAGTTCTTC. Translating gives CASRSQGLAANEQFF.

The chain is built from TRBV6-5 and TRBJ2-7; TRBD2 matches at 10 bases. Germline-derived CDR1 and CDR2 are MNHEY and SVGAGI. Trimming cost V 6 bases and J 0 bases; bases outside gene matches: 5. This CDR3 region has 15 residues. In DNA, the CDR3 is TGTGCCAGCAGGCGGGGGACTAGCGACTCCTACGAGCAGTACTTC. Translating gives CASRRGTSDSYEQYF.